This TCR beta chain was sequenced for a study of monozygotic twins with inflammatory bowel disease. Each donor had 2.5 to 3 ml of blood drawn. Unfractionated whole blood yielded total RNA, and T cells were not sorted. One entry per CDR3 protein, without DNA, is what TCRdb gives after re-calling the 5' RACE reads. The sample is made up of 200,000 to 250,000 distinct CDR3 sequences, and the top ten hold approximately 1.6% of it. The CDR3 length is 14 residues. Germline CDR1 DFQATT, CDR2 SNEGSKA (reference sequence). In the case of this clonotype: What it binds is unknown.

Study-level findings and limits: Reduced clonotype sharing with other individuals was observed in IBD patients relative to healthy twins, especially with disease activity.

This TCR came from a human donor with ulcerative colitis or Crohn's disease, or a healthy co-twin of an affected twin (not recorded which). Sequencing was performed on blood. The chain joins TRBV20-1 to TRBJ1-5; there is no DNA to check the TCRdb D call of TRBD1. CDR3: CSAEDRGRNQPQHF.